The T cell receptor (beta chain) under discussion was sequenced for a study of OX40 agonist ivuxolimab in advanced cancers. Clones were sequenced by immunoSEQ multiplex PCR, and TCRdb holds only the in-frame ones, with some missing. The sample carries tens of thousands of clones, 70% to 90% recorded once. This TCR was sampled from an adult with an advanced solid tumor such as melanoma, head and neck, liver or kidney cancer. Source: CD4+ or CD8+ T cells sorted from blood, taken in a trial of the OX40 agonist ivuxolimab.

The CDR3 DNA sequence: TGTGCCAGCAGGCTGGACCTAAGGGGGCCCCAGCATTTT. Translating it yields CASRLDLRGPQHF. The chain is built from TRBV28 and TRBJ1-5; TRBD1 is a possible D gene (5 bases). In germline, CDR1 is MDHEN, CDR2 SYDVKM. Trimming pared 6 bases from V and 9 bases from J, leaving 15 bases between. The CDR3 extends over 13 amino acids.